What follows describes a single T cell receptor beta chain. Its antigen remains unidentified. This sample was included in a study of T cell responses to AZD1222 COVID-19 vaccine. Study as a whole: Pooling of second doses given at about 4 or about 12 weeks was done.

The V gene lost 4 bases and the J gene lost 0 bases, with 21 bases spanning the gap. Germline assignment: CDR1 SGHVT and CDR2 SQSDAQ. The CDR3 runs to 18 residues. Libraries were prepared by immunoSEQ multiplex PCR; TCRdb keeps only in-frame clonotypes and omits some of them. The sample yields approximately 190,000 clones, over 80% seen once. General study results and limits: Spike-specific TCR breadth and depth were elevated following two AZD1222 doses. Of the AZD1222 recipients, only five to seven were seropositive at baseline. Dominant at 160-218 and 743-854, vaccine-associated CD4 TCRs also spanned spike.

The receptor was derived from an adult in good health. Sequences were derived from peripheral blood, sampled on day 0 of AZD1222 vaccination. V is TRBV7-4 and J is TRBJ1-2; no definite D call. This CDR3 is CASSSPGRGTFSNYGYTF. The CDR3 nucleotides are TGTGCCAGCAGCTCCCCAGGACGCGGCACGTTTTCTAACTATGGCTACACCTTC.